Following are 17 T cell receptor beta chains from one sample sequenced in a study of T cell responses to AZD1222 COVID-19 vaccine. Profiled with immunoSEQ multiplex PCR; TCRdb holds only in-frame clones, not every one. The data hold some 200,000 clones, with just over 90% observed a single time. The starting material was peripheral blood, obtained 28 days after the second AZD1222 dose. The receptors here all came from an adult who received the AZD1222 COVID-19 vaccine.

Turning to this clone: This CDR3 is also generated by other DNA sequences in the sample. This chain joins TRBV19 and TRBJ1-5; perhaps TRBD1 as D (6 bases). This CDR3 region has 14 residues. Germline CDR1 is LNHDA and CDR2 is SQIVND (reference sequence). V was cut by 1 base and J by 4 bases, with 8 bases left in between. The DNA of the CDR3 is TGTGCCAGTAGTATAGGTACAGGGAATCAGCCCCAGCATTTT. Protein sequence: CASSIGTGNQPQHF. Full variable domain (outside the CDR3, taken from reference TRBV19 and TRBJ1-5): DGGITQSPKYLFRKEGQNVTLSCEQNLNHDAMYWYRQDPGQGLRLIYYSQIVNDFQKGDIAEGYSVSREKKESFPLTVTSAQKNPTAFYLCASSIGTGNQPQHFGDGTRLSIL.

This chain joins TRBV5-1 and TRBJ2-3, with TRBD2 matching 8 bases. The V gene end was trimmed by 0 bases and the J gene end by 5 bases; junction bases not matched to a gene: 8. Germline-derived CDR1 and CDR2 are SGHRS and YFSETQ. The length of the CDR3 is 16 residues. The CDR3 is CASSLALAGGGDTQYF. The CDR3 bases are TGCGCCAGCAGCTTGGCCCTTGCGGGAGGTGGAGATACGCAGTATTTT.

This sequence joins TRBV27 and TRBJ1-3, with unresolved D. Germline CDR1 and CDR2: MNHEY and SMNVEV (reference sequence). V shed 5 bases and J shed 0 bases, with 14 bases lying between them. This CDR3 comprises 16 residues. The CDR3 DNA follows: TGTGCCAGCAGTCCATCCCCCTCAACCTCTGGAAACACCATATATTTT. Translating gives CASSPSPSTSGNTIYF.

The chain recombines TRBV11-3 with TRBJ1-1; weak D call: TRBD1 (5 bases). This CDR3 region has 14 residues. Germline V lookup: CDR1 SGHNT, CDR2 YENEEA. V gave up 5 bases and J gave up 3 bases, with 13 bases separating them. CDR3 nucleotides: TGTGCCAGCAGCGCGAGCCCGGGGGACACTGAAGCTTTCTTT. The encoded protein is CASSASPGDTEAFF.

This clone has more than one count but fewer than ten. V gene TRBV24-1 combines with J gene TRBJ1-2, with TRBD1 matching over 9 bases. Germline values: CDR1 KGHDR, CDR2 SFDVKD. The length of the CDR3 is 14 residues. After removal of 4 bases from V and 5 bases from J, the junction contained 4 bases not matched to a gene. In nucleotides, the CDR3 is TGTGCCACCAGTGACCCCGGGACAGGGTATGGCTACACCTTC. Translation: CATSDPGTGYGYTF.

V usage is TRBV4-1 and J usage is TRBJ1-6; no reliable D call. CDR3 length equals 16 residues. Trimming cost V 4 bases and J 8 bases, with 18 bases left between them. Germline V gives CDR1 MGHRA, CDR2 YSYEKL. The CDR3 DNA is TGCGCCAGCAGCCCCCCAGTGTGGATCGGGTATTCACCCCTCCACTTT. Its translation is CASSPPVWIGYSPLHF.

The chain recombines TRBV7-9 with TRBJ2-7; D is uncertain. V lost 7 bases and J lost 0, with 13 bases in between. This CDR3 region has 14 residues. Germline V gene lookup returns CDR1 SEHNR and CDR2 FQNEAQ (reference sequence). CDR3 nucleotide sequence: TGTGCCAGCACCCCTGGGTCGAGCTCCTACGAGCAGTACTTC. Translation: CASTPGSSSYEQYF.

The chain links TRBV28 to TRBJ2-7; the match to TRBD2 covers 14 bases. Germline-derived CDR1 and CDR2 are MDHEN and SYDVKM. J was trimmed by 8 bases and V by 7 bases; bases with no gene match: 10. The CDR3 covers 15 residues. CDR3 DNA: TGTGCCAGCATCCATCCGGGACTAGCGGGAGCTAAGCAGTACTTC. Amino acids: CASIHPGLAGAKQYF.

This clone was recorded once. The chain uses TRBV7-3 and TRBJ1-6, with D maybe TRBD1 (5 bases). The length of the CDR3 is 15 residues. The germline V gene encodes CDR1 SGHTA and CDR2 FQGTGA. V lost 0 bases to trimming and J lost 6 bases, with 9 bases between them. The CDR3 DNA sequence: TGTGCCAGCAGCTTAACGAGGGACCCTAATTCACCCCTCCACTTT. It translates to CASSLTRDPNSPLHF.

The chain recombines TRBV28 with TRBJ1-2; tentative D call: TRBD1 (6 bases). Germline V lookup: CDR1 MDHEN, CDR2 SYDVKM. This CDR3 comprises 12 residues. Trimming removed 10 bases at V and 4 bases at J, with 13 bases between. CDR3 region: CATSRGAYGYTF. The CDR3 nucleotides are TGTGCCACCAGCCGGGGGGCCTATGGCTACACCTTC.

The chain joins TRBV4-2 to TRBJ2-1, with D possibly matching TRBD1 (6 bases). V lost 1 base, J lost 7 bases, and 17 bases lay in between. Germline V CDR1 and CDR2: LGHNA, YNFKEQ. The CDR3 is 16 residues long. The DNA of the CDR3 is TGTGCCAGCAGCCAAGTCTCAGGGGTAGGGGAAAATGAGCAGTTCTTC. Protein: CASSQVSGVGENEQFF.

The table lists this clone with a count of one. The junction shows a germline mismatch at one end, possibly a read error. The rearrangement links TRBV6-5 to TRBJ1-1; D unresolved. This CDR3 contains 16 residues. From germline, CDR1 is MNHEY and CDR2 SVGAGI. Here the CDR3 DNA reads TGTGCCAGCAGTTACTCCGCCCAGACAAAGAACCCTGAAGCTTTCTTT. Its translation is CASSYSAQTKNPEAFF.

The rearrangement uses TRBV7-9 and TRBJ2-1, with a weak D call TRBD1 (6 bases). This CDR3 is built from 14 residues. Germline V gene data show CDR1 as SEHNR and CDR2 as FQNEAQ (reference sequence). The V gene lost 5 bases and the J gene lost 1 base, with 9 bases spanning the gap. This CDR3 reads CASSPDRSYNEQFF. CDR3 DNA: TGTGCCAGCAGCCCTGACAGGTCCTACAATGAGCAGTTCTTC.

The rearrangement joins TRBV6-6 to TRBJ2-7; 14 bases align to TRBD2. Trimming took 6 bases from V and 5 from J; bases not matched to a gene: 6. The CDR3 extends over 15 amino acids. In germline, CDR1 is MNHNY, CDR2 SVGAGI (reference sequence). The DNA for the CDR3 is TGTGCCAGCAGATATGGACTAGCGGGAGGTAACGAGCAGTACTTC. As protein: CASRYGLAGGNEQYF.

This chain links TRBV24-1 with TRBJ1-2; D possibly corresponds to TRBD1 (6 bases). The ends were cut back, 4 bases at V and 3 bases at J, with 8 bases in the middle. Germline lookup yields CDR1 KGHDR and CDR2 SFDVKD. The CDR3 has 13 amino acids. The CDR3 loop reads CATSDRGDYGYTF. CDR3 nucleotides: TGTGCCACCAGTGACAGGGGCGACTATGGCTACACCTTC.

As to this clone: Relative to the germline gene, one junction end is altered; a read error may explain this. CDR3 DNA sequence: TGTGCCAGCACTGAACCGGGAGGGCCGCCAGATACGCAGTATTTT. This codes for CASTEPGGPPDTQYF. The gene calls are TRBV6-1 and TRBJ2-3; 8 bases line up with TRBD2. The germline V gene has CDR1 MNHNS and CDR2 SASEGT. The CDR3 is 15 residues long.

The chain couples TRBV28 to TRBJ2-1, with D possibly TRBD1 on 5 matching bases. CDR1 and CDR2 (germline): MDHEN, SYDVKM. Trimming shortened V by 5 bases and J by 9 bases, and 8 bases separated the two germline ends. This CDR3 is built from 11 residues. CDR3 sequence (DNA): TGTGCCAGCAGTGCAGGGCTTGAGCAGTTCTTC. This encodes CASSAGLEQFF.